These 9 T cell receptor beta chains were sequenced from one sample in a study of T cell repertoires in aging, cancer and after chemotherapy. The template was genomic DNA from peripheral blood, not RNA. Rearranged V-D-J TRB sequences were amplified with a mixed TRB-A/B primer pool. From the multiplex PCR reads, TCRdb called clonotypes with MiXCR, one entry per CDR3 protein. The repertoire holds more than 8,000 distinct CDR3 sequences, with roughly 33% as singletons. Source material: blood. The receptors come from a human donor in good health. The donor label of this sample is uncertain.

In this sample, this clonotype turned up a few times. Here the CDR3 DNA reads TGTGCCAGCAGCTTAGGACAGGCTACCTACGAGCAGTACTTC. Its translation is CASSLGQATYEQYF. V is TRBV7-6 and J is TRBJ2-7, with D possibly TRBD1 on 6 matching bases. The germline CDR1 and CDR2 sequences are SGHVS and FNYEAQ. The ends were cut back, 1 base at V and 2 bases at J, with 9 bases in the middle. This CDR3 is built from 14 residues.

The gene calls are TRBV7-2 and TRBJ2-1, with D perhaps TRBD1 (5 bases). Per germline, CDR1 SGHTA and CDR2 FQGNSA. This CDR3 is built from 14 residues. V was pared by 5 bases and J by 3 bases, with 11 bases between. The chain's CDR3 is CASSPQTVYNEQFF. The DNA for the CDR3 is TGTGCCAGCAGCCCACAGACAGTCTACAATGAGCAGTTCTTC.

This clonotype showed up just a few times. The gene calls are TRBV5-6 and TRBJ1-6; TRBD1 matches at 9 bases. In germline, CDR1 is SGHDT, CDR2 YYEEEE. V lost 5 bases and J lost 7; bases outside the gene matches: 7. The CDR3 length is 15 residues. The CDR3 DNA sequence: TGTGCCAGCAGTTGGGACAGGGACCTGAATTCACCCCTCCACTTT. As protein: CASSWDRDLNSPLHF. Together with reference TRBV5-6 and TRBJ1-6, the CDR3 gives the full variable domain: DAGVTQSPTHLIKTRGQQVTLRCSPKSGHDTVSWYQQALGQGPQFIFQYYEEEERQRGNFPDRFSGHQFPNYSSELNVNALLLGDSALYLCASSWDRDLNSPLHFGNGTRLTVT.

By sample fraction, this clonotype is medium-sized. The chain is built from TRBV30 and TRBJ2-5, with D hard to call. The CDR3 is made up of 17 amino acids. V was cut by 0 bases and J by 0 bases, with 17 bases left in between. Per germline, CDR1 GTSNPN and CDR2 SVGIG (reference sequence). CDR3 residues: CAWSVSVLSSYQETQYF. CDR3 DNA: TGTGCCTGGAGTGTATCTGTCCTGTCGTCCTACCAAGAGACCCAGTACTTC.

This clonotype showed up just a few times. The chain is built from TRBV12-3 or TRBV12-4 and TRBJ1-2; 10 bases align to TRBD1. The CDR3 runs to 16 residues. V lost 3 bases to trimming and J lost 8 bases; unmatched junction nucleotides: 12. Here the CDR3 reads CASSFGIRQGAGGYTF. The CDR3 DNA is TGTGCCAGCAGTTTTGGGATCAGACAGGGGGCTGGCGGCTACACCTTC.

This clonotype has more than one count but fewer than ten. CDR3 amino acids: CASSPRVGYGANEKLFF. The CDR3 DNA reads TGTGCCAGTAGTCCGAGAGTGGGGTATGGTGCTAATGAAAAACTGTTTTTT. The chain combines TRBV19 with TRBJ1-4; D is uncertain. Germline-derived CDR1 and CDR2 are LNHDA and SQIVND (reference sequence). This CDR3 has 17 residues. The germline V and J ends were trimmed by 5 bases and 3 bases, with 19 bases remaining between them.

In DNA form, the CDR3 reads TGTGCCAGCTCACCGACAGGGAAGGGCACTGAAGCTTTCTTT. As protein: CASSPTGKGTEAFF. This rearrangement joins TRBV18 to TRBJ1-1; 7 nucleotides match TRBD1. CDR3 length equals 14 residues. Unmatched junction bases numbered 5, after V lost 3 bases and J lost 4 bases. Germline V CDR1 and CDR2: KGHSH, LQKENI.

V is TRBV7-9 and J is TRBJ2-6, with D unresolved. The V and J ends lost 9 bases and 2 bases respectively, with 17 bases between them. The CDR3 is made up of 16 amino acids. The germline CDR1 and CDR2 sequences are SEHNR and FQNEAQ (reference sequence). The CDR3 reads CARGGGSVPGANVLTF. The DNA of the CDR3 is TGTGCCAGAGGTGGCGGTTCGGTCCCTGGGGCCAACGTCCTGACTTTC.

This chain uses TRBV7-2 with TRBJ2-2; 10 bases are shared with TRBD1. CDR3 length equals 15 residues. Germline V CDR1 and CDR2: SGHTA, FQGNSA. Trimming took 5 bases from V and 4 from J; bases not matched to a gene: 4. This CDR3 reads CASSRQGAVTGELFF. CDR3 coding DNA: TGTGCCAGCAGCCGACAGGGGGCGGTCACCGGGGAGCTGTTTTTT.